Each of the 28 T cell receptor beta chains below was sequenced from the same sample in a study of follicular helper T cells after annual influenza vaccination. Measured with immunoSEQ multiplex PCR; TCRdb has only the in-frame clones, and not every one. The table has about 9,200 clones, over 70% seen once. Time point noted: 2015-2016 season, pre-vaccination. Here the sequenced sample was CXCR5+ CD38- circulating T follicular helper cells from blood, taken on the day of influenza vaccination. Subset denoted: circulating Tfh, non-naive CD4+CXCR5+PD-1+ (ICOS+CD38+ or ICOS-CD38-). The receptors were sampled from an adult who received the influenza vaccine.

The V call is TRBV5-1, the J call TRBJ2-5; D uncertain. Looked up from germline, CDR1 is SGHRS and CDR2 is YFSETQ. V dropped 6 bases and J dropped 2 bases, with 11 bases sitting between them. The CDR3 totals 13 residues. Here the CDR3 reads CASTLGGQETQYF. For the CDR3, the DNA is TGCGCCAGCACCCTAGGCGGTCAAGAGACCCAGTACTTC.

The chain employs TRBV2 and TRBJ1-5, with TRBD1 matching 10 bases. Germline assignment: CDR1 SNHLY and CDR2 FYNNEI. CDR3 length equals 14 residues. V shed 8 bases and J 6 bases; nucleotides not matched to a gene: 7. CDR3 sequence (DNA): TGTGCCAGCCAGGGGACAGGGGCTTCTCAGCCCCAGCATTTT. Protein: CASQGTGASQPQHF.

The chain carries TRBV7-9 and TRBJ2-3; 10 nucleotides align to TRBD1. V dropped 5 bases and J dropped 1; count of bases not matched to a gene: 12. The germline gives CDR1 SEHNR, CDR2 FQNEAQ (reference sequence). CDR3 length: 18 amino acids. The CDR3 sequence is CASSPTLGGTGGTDTQYF. The CDR3 DNA reads TGTGCCAGCAGCCCTACACTTGGGGGGACAGGGGGCACAGATACGCAGTATTTT.

This chain joins TRBV7-2 and TRBJ2-3, with TRBD2 matching over 13 bases. The V gene's germline CDR1 is SGHTA and CDR2 FQGNSA. V gave up 0 bases and J gave up 0 bases; unmatched junction bases: 0. The CDR3 has 17 residues. The CDR3 region is CASSLAGLAGSTDTQYF. CDR3 DNA sequence: TGTGCCAGCAGCTTAGCGGGACTAGCGGGGAGCACAGATACGCAGTATTTT.

This clone came up once. This chain connects TRBV19 to TRBJ2-2; either TRBD1 or TRBD2 may supply D (5 bases each). Trimming shortened V by 1 base and J by 13 bases, and 10 bases separated the two germline ends. The CDR3 contains 12 residues. Germline values: CDR1 LNHDA, CDR2 SQIVND (reference sequence). CDR3: CASSIVGTRLFF. Here the CDR3 DNA reads TGTGCCAGTAGTATAGTAGGGACCCGGCTGTTTTTT.

This clone was observed a single time. The chain employs TRBV28 and TRBJ1-4; 7 positions agree with TRBD1. CDR3 length: 15 amino acids. Germline CDR1 reads MDHEN; CDR2 reads SYDVKM. V lost 7 bases, J lost 3 bases, and 8 bases stayed unmatched. DNA of the CDR3: TGTGCCAGCAAGGAATACAGGGGCCCTAATGAAAAACTGTTTTTT. This translates into CASKEYRGPNEKLFF.

The chain has TRBV7-2 and TRBJ2-3; D gene unclear. The germline gives CDR1 SGHTA, CDR2 FQGNSA. CDR3 length: 14 amino acids. The V gene lost 1 base and the J gene lost 4 bases, with 9 bases spanning the gap. CDR3 DNA sequence: TGTGCCAGCAGCTTAGGCCAGGCACCAGATACGCAGTATTTT. Amino acids: CASSLGQAPDTQYF.

This chain uses TRBV19 with TRBJ2-2; 7 bases are shared with TRBD1. The CDR3 spans 16 residues. Losses at the gene ends were 6 bases for V and 6 bases for J; bases not matched to a gene: 13. Germline assignment: CDR1 LNHDA and CDR2 SQIVND (reference sequence). This CDR3 reads CASSRSYSGGSGELFF. The DNA for the CDR3 is TGTGCCAGTAGCCGCTCATACTCAGGGGGTTCCGGGGAGCTGTTTTTT.

Remarks on this clone: The same CDR3 arises from other DNA sequences in this sample as well. The rearrangement uses TRBV5-1 and TRBJ1-4, with TRBD1 matching over 8 bases. Germline trimming cut 5 bases from V and 7 bases from J; bases unmatched to any gene: 4. The CDR3 runs 13 residues. From germline, CDR1 is SGHRS and CDR2 YFSETQ. CDR3 nucleotide sequence: TGCGCCAGCAGGGACAGGGAAGGTGAAAAACTGTTTTTT. Residues: CASRDREGEKLFF.

The chain couples TRBV9 to TRBJ1-2, with D uncertain. Trimming stripped 4 bases from V and 8 bases from J, with 15 bases between. Looked up from germline, CDR1 is SGDLS and CDR2 is YYNGEE. The CDR3 loop spans 13 amino acids. CDR3 sequence (DNA): TGTGCCAGCAGCCAACAAGTGGGGAGAGGCTACACCTTC. Protein sequence: CASSQQVGRGYTF. Supplemented by reference TRBV9 and TRBJ1-2, the full variable domain reads DSGVTQTPKHLITATGQRVTLRCSPRSGDLSVYWYQQSLDQGLQFLIQYYNGEERAKGNILERFSAQQFPDLHSELNLSSLELGDSALYFCASSQQVGRGYTFGSGTRLTVV.

This clone was recorded only once. The chain recombines TRBV18 with TRBJ2-3; TRBD2 aligns across 10 bases. CDR3 length equals 20 residues. Trimming at V came to 6 bases and at J to 6 bases, leaving 24 bases not matched to a gene. In germline, CDR1 is KGHSH, CDR2 LQKENI. In DNA, the CDR3 is TGTGCCAGCTCCCCCGCTGGGAGCGGGAGGGCCGAGGGAAAAGCGGATACGCAGTATTTT. Its protein is CASSPAGSGRAEGKADTQYF.

The chain has TRBV7-2 and TRBJ2-7; 11 nucleotides match TRBD2. V lost 4 bases and J lost 0; bases outside the gene matches: 11. CDR1 is SGHTA and CDR2 is FQGNSA in the germline V gene. This CDR3 spans 18 amino acids. As DNA, the CDR3 is TGTGCCAGCAGCTCACGGACTAGCGGGTTCGCGAGCTCCTACGAGCAGTACTTC. The encoded protein is CASSSRTSGFASSYEQYF. The complete variable domain, with remaining parts taken from reference TRBV7-2 and TRBJ2-7, reads GAGVSQSPSNKVTEKGKDVELRCDPISGHTALYWYRQSLGQGLEFLIYFQGNSAPDKSGLPSDRFSAERTGGSVSTLTIQRTQQEDSAVYLCASSSRTSGFASSYEQYFGPGTRLTVT.

This clone turned up a few times. The genes are TRBV5-6 and TRBJ1-2, with 7 positions matching TRBD1. The CDR3 spans 14 residues. The junction had 5 bases not matched to a gene; V was cut back by 2 bases and J by 4 bases. The germline V gene encodes CDR1 SGHDT and CDR2 YYEEEE. The CDR3 sequence: CASSLQGRGYGYTF. Written as DNA, the CDR3 is TGTGCCAGCAGCTTACAGGGGCGCGGCTATGGCTACACCTTC.

This clone was seen once. The CDR3 here is CASSATGREGETQYF. CDR3 nucleotide sequence: TGTGCCAGCAGCGCGACAGGGCGGGAGGGAGAGACCCAGTACTTC. V is TRBV11-3 and J is TRBJ2-5; TRBD2 agrees at 9 bases. The CDR3 consists of 15 residues. CDR1 SGHNT and CDR2 YENEEA come from the germline V gene. The V segment lost 5 bases and the J segment 4 bases; nucleotides outside the gene matches: 8.

This clone was recorded only once. The chain joins TRBV5-1 to TRBJ1-1; D is unclear. The germline V and J ends were trimmed by 1 base and 0 bases, with 7 bases remaining between them. CDR3 size: 14 residues. Germline V gene lookup returns CDR1 SGHRS and CDR2 YFSETQ. The CDR3 sequence: CASSLTTMNTEAFF. The CDR3 nucleotides are TGCGCCAGCAGCTTGACAACTATGAACACTGAAGCTTTCTTT.

This clone was seen a single time. The rearrangement joins TRBV6-4 to TRBJ2-3, with 9 bases fitting TRBD2. The CDR3 covers 14 residues. From germline, CDR1 is MRHNA and CDR2 SNTAGT. J was trimmed by 1 base and V by 5 bases; bases with no gene match: 1. CDR3: CASSRGGGTDTQYF. The CDR3 DNA is TGTGCCAGCAGTCGCGGGGGGGGCACAGATACGCAGTATTTT.

This clone showed up just once. This sequence joins TRBV5-6 and TRBJ1-5, with no clear D. Germline CDR1 is SGHDT and CDR2 is YYEEEE. The CDR3 consists of 13 residues. Trimming left V 2 bases short and J 11 bases short, with 14 bases between. The CDR3 DNA follows: TGTGCCAGCAGCTTCCGGGGTGAAGAGACCCAGCATTTT. This translates into CASSFRGEETQHF.

The J gene is TRBJ2-4, the V gene TRBV4-2; D unclear. CDR3 length equals 14 residues. V shed 1 base and J shed 4 bases, with 8 bases lying between them. CDR1 LGHNA and CDR2 YNFKEQ come from the germline V gene. The CDR3 spells CASSQGEGKNIQYF. In DNA form, the CDR3 reads TGTGCCAGCAGCCAAGGGGAAGGGAAAAACATTCAGTACTTC.

V usage is TRBV25-1 and J usage is TRBJ2-7; D remains ambiguous. CDR1 is MGHDK, CDR2 SYGVNS, per germline. V lost 1 base and J 1 base, leaving 11 bases between the germline ends. The CDR3 length is 15 residues. CDR3 sequence reads: CASSELSATSYEQYF. The DNA of the CDR3 is TGTGCCAGCAGTGAATTATCAGCTACTTCCTACGAGCAGTACTTC.

This clone was seen a single time. The CDR3 DNA sequence: TGTGCCAGCAGCTACCAGCCTAGGAACACCGGGGAGCTGTTTTTT. As protein: CASSYQPRNTGELFF. V usage is TRBV7-8 and J usage is TRBJ2-2, with unresolved D. CDR1 is SGHVS, CDR2 FQNEAQ, per germline. This CDR3 region has 15 residues. Trimming left V 4 bases short and J 1 base short, with 10 bases between.

The V call is TRBV30, the J call TRBJ1-2; unclear D gene. Trimming removed 2 bases at V and 1 base at J, with 11 bases between. The CDR3 has 14 amino acids. In germline, CDR1 is GTSNPN, CDR2 SVGIG (reference sequence). The CDR3 region has the DNA TGTGCCTGGAGTCGGAACGCCCTTAACTATGGCTACACCTTC. It codes for CAWSRNALNYGYTF.

The rearrangement links TRBV6-1 to TRBJ2-2; D perhaps matches TRBD2 (5 bases). With 7 bases removed from V and 6 bases from J, the gap between germline ends came to 18 bases. Germline V gene sequence: CDR1 MNHNS, CDR2 SASEGT. The CDR3 consists of 15 residues. The DNA of the CDR3 is TGTGCCAGCATGAGGGCTTTACTTGGGTCCGGGGAGCTGTTTTTT. This sequence encodes CASMRALLGSGELFF.

The chain uses TRBV18 and TRBJ1-2, with a weak D call TRBD1 (5 bases). The germline V gene has CDR1 KGHSH and CDR2 LQKENI. The CDR3 has 14 residues. V shed 2 bases and J shed 4 bases, with 11 bases lying between them. The CDR3 coding sequence is TGTGCCAGCTCACCATCCGGGGCAGGCTATGGCTACACCTTC. Its protein product is CASSPSGAGYGYTF.

The chain employs TRBV10-3 and TRBJ1-1; TRBD1 matches at 9 bases. Looked up from germline, CDR1 is ENHRY and CDR2 is SYGVKD. The length of the CDR3 is 13 residues. V gave up 9 bases and J gave up 4 bases; unmatched junction bases: 6. The CDR3 is CAIRDRAGTEAFF. CDR3 sequence (DNA): TGTGCCATTCGGGACAGGGCTGGCACTGAAGCTTTCTTT.

The chain links TRBV4-3 to TRBJ2-6; possible D gene TRBD1, 5 bases. The CDR3 runs to 17 residues. Trimming shortened V by 1 base and J by 2 bases, and 12 bases separated the two germline ends. The germline CDR1 and CDR2 sequences are LGHNA and YSLEER. The CDR3: CASSQGRGATGANVLTF. The DNA of the CDR3 is TGCGCCAGCAGCCAAGGTAGGGGCGCGACTGGGGCCAACGTCCTGACTTTC.

The rearrangement uses TRBV25-1 and TRBJ2-3; D not certain. CDR3 size: 13 residues. The ends were cut back, 7 bases at V and 3 bases at J, with 11 bases in the middle. Germline V gene data show CDR1 as MGHDK and CDR2 as SYGVNS. The CDR3 DNA is TGTGCCAGCACCGGAAACTGGACAGATACGCAGTATTTT. It encodes CASTGNWTDTQYF.

The CDR3 nucleotides are TGCAGCGTTGAAACCGGGACAGGGAAGAGAGGAGCTTTCTTT. This sequence encodes CSVETGTGKRGAFF. The J gene is TRBJ1-1, the V gene TRBV29-1; 9 positions match TRBD1. The germline V gene has CDR1 SQVTM and CDR2 ANQGSEA. The V and J ends lost 2 bases and 10 bases, in that order; junction bases with no gene match: 11. The CDR3 has 14 amino acids. The whole variable domain, filled in from reference TRBV29-1 and TRBJ1-1, reads SAVISQKPSRDICQRGTSLTIQCQVDSQVTMMFWYRQQPGQSLTLIATANQGSEATYESGFVIDKFPISRPNLTFSTLTVSNMSPEDSSIYLCSVETGTGKRGAFFGQGTRLTVV.

This chain links TRBV14 with TRBJ1-2; 8 positions match TRBD1. The CDR3 contains 13 residues. V lost 4 bases to trimming and J lost 6 bases; unmatched junction nucleotides: 4. Germline values: CDR1 SGHDN, CDR2 FVKESK. In DNA, the CDR3 is TGTGCCAGCAGCCCCCGGACAGGGCATGGCTACACCTTC. Translating it yields CASSPRTGHGYTF.